The clone carrying this TCR beta chain has a count of ten or more. Its target is unknown. V lost 3 bases and J 1 base, leaving 18 bases between the germline ends. The CDR3 covers 17 residues. Per germline, CDR1 KGHSH and CDR2 LQKENI. This sample was included in a study of T-cell memory formation after mild COVID-19. Study information: The TCR clusters were mostly specific to one donor. Whole-study results and caveats: Shrinking CD4+ clones were chiefly CM and EM; CD8+ ones were chiefly EMRA. Unconfirmed was the SARS-CoV-2 specificity of second-wave clones that peaked on day 37.

TCRdb called the 5' RACE reads again in MiXCR, with one record for every CDR3 protein. The table has hundreds of thousands of distinct CDR3 sequences, roughly 15% seen once. The specimen sequenced was PBMCs or a T cell subset sorted from them (not recorded which). The rearrangement joins TRBV18 to TRBJ2-5; D may be TRBD1 or TRBD2 (5 bases each). This sequence originates from a man aged 18 to 30 who had mild COVID-19 (a few samples of this study predate the infection). Cell type and time point are not known. The CDR3 region is CASSPLPGTGLQETQYF. The CDR3 DNA sequence: TGTGCCAGCTCACCTCTTCCGGGAACGGGGCTCCAAGAGACCCAGTACTTC.